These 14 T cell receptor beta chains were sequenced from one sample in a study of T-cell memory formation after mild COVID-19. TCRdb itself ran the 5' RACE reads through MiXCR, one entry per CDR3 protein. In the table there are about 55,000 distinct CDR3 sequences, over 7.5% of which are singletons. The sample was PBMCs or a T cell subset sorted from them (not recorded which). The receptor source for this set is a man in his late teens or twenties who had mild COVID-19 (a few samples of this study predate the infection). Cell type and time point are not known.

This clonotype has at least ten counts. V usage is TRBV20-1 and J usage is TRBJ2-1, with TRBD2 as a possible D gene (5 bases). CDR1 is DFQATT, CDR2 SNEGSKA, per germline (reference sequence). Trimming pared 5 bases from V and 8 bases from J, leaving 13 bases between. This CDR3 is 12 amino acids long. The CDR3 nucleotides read TGCAGTGCTGCCGGAGAGGGTGATGAGCAGTTCTTC. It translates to CSAAGEGDEQFF.

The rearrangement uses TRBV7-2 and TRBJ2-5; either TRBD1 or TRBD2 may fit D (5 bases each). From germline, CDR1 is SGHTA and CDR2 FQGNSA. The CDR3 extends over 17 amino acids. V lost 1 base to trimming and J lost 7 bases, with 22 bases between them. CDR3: CASSLEFPGAVALTQYF. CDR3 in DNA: TGTGCCAGCAGCTTAGAATTCCCCGGGGCAGTAGCATTGACCCAGTACTTC.

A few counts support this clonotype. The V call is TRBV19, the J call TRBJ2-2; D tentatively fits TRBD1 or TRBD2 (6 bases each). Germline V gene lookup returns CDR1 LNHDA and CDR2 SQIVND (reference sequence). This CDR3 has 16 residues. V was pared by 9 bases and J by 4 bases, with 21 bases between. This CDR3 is CASRPLRGESTGELFF. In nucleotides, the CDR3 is TGTGCCAGCAGACCCTTGAGGGGGGAGAGCACCGGGGAGCTGTTTTTT. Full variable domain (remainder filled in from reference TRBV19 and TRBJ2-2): DGGITQSPKYLFRKEGQNVTLSCEQNLNHDAMYWYRQDPGQGLRLIYYSQIVNDFQKGDIAEGYSVSREKKESFPLTVTSAQKNPTAFYLCASRPLRGESTGELFFGEGSRLTVL.

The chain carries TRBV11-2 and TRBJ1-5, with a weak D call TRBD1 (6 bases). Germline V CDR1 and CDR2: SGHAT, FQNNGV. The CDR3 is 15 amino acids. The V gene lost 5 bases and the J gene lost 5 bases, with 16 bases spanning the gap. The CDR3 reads CASSLGRQAHQPQHF. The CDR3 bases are TGTGCCAGCAGCCTTGGTCGACAGGCCCATCAGCCCCAGCATTTT.

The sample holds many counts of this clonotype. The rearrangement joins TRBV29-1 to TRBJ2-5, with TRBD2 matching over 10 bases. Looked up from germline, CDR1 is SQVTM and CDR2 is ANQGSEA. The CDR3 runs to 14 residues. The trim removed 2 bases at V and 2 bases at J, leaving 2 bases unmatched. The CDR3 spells CSVELAGAQETQYF. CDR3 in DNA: TGCAGCGTTGAACTAGCGGGGGCACAAGAGACCCAGTACTTC.

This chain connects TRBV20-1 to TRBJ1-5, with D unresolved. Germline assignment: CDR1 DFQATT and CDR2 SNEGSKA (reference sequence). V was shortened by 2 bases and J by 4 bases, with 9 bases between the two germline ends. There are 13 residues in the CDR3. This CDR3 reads CSARKESNQPQHF. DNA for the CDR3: TGCAGTGCTAGAAAGGAGTCAAATCAGCCCCAGCATTTT.

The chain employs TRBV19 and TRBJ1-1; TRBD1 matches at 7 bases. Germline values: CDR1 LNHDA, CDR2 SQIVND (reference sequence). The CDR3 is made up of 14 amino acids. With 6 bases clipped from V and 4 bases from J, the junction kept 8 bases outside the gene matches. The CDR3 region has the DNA TGTGCCAGTAGCCGCGACAGGGAGGGCACTGAAGCTTTCTTT. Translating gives CASSRDREGTEAFF.

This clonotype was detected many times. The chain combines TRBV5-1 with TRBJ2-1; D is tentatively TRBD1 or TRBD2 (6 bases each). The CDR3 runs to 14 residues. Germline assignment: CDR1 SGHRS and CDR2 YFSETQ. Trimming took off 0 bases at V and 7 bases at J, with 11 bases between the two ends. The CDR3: CASSLGGGQNEQFF. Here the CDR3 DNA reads TGCGCCAGCAGCTTGGGTGGGGGGCAGAATGAGCAGTTCTTC.

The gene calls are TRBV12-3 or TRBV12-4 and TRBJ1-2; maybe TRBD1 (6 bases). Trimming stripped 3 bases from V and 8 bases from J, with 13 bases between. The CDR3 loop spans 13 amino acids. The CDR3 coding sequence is TGTGCCAGCAGTTTGGCGGGGGCCGGCGGCTACACCTTC. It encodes CASSLAGAGGYTF.

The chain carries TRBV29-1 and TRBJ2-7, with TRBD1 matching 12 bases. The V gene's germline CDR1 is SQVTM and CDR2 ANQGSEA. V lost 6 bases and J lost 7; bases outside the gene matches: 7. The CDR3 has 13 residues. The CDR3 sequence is CSVPGQGAREQYF. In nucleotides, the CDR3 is TGCAGCGTACCGGGACAGGGGGCAAGGGAGCAGTACTTC.

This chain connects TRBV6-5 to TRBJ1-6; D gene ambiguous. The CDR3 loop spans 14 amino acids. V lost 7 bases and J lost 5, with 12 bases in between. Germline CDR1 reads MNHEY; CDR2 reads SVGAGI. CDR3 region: CASKRQVNNSPLHF. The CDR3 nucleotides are TGTGCCAGCAAGAGACAAGTCAATAATTCACCCCTCCACTTT.

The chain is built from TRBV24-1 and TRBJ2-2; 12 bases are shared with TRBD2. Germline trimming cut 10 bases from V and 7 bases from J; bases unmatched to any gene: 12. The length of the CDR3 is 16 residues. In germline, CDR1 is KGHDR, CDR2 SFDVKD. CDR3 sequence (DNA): TGTGCCACTTCTAACCCTAGCGGGGGGGCCGTCGGGGAGCTGTTTTTT. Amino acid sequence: CATSNPSGGAVGELFF.

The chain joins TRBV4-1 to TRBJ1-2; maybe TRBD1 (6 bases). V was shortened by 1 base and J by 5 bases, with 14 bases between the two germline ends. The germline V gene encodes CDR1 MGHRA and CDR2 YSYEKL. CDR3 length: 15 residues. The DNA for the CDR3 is TGCGCCAGCAGCCAAGCTCAGGGGTTTAGTTATGGCTACACCTTC. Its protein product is CASSQAQGFSYGYTF.

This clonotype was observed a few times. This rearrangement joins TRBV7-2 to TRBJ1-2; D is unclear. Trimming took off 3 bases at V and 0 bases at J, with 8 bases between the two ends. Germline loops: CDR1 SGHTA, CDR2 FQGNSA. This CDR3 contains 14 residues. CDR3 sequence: CASSFGSPNYGYTF. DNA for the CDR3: TGTGCCAGCAGCTTCGGGTCTCCTAACTATGGCTACACCTTC.